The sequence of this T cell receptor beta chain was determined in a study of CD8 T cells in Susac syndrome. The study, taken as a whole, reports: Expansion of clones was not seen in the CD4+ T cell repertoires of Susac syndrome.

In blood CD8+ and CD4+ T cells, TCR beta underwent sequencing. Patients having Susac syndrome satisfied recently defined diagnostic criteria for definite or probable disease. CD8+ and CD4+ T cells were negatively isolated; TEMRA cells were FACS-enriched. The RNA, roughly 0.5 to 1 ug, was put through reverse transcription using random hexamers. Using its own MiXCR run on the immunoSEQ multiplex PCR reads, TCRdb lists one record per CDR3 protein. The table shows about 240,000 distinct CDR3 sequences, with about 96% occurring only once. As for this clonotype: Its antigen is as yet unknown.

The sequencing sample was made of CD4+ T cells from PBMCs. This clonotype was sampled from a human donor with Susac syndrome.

In DNA, the CDR3 is TGTGCCAGCAGCGTCGGACAGGGGGCCGCTTTCTTT. Translated, it gives CASSVGQGAAFF. The chain has TRBV9 and TRBJ1-1; 11 positions agree with TRBD1. With V trimmed by 2 bases and J by 11 bases, 2 bases remained unmatched. The CDR3 sequence is 12 residues long. CDR1 is SGDLS, CDR2 YYNGEE, per germline.